These 29 T cell receptor beta chains were sequenced from one sample in a study of vaccination and CD4 T cells after COVID-19. No antigen is known for these receptors. CD4+ T cells that had been cultured provided DNA sequenced with the Oncomine TCR Beta short-read assay. TCRdb re-derived calls from the PCR reads in MiXCR, one entry per CDR3 protein. The sample shows about 13,000 distinct CDR3 sequences, just under 35% of them seen only once. Treatment reported: roughly 10-day PBMC culture with coronavirus spike peptide pools or control peptides (ViraFEST assay). The sample comprised CD4+ T cells from blood, cultured in vitro. Every receptor here comes from a human donor who had recovered from COVID-19.

The chain has TRBV14 and TRBJ1-1; D is possibly TRBD1 (6 bases). Trimming left V 4 bases short and J 4 bases short, with 10 bases between. The germline gives CDR1 SGHDN, CDR2 FVKESK. The CDR3 has 13 amino acids. CDR3 sequence reads: CASSLKQGTEAFF. CDR3 sequence (DNA): TGTGCCAGCAGCCTGAAACAGGGCACTGAAGCTTTCTTT.

The table lists this clonotype with a count of one. The CDR3 reads CALQSGRAWNEQFF. The CDR3 nucleotides are TGTGCCCTCCAGAGCGGGAGGGCCTGGAATGAGCAGTTCTTC. This chain uses TRBV25-1 with TRBJ2-1, with 10 bases lining up with TRBD2. The CDR3 spans 14 residues. With 11 bases clipped from V and 7 bases from J, the junction kept 11 bases outside the gene matches. Germline values: CDR1 MGHDK, CDR2 SYGVNS. The whole variable domain, remainder taken from reference TRBV25-1 and TRBJ2-1, is EADIYQTPRYLVIGTGKKITLECSQTMGHDKMYWYQQDPGMELHLIHYSYGVNSTEKGDLSSESTVSRIRTEHFPLTLESARPSHTSQYLCALQSGRAWNEQFFGPGTRLTVL.

The gene calls are TRBV7-2 and TRBJ1-1, with D uncertain. The CDR3 has 13 amino acids. The germline CDR1 and CDR2 sequences are SGHTA and FQGNSA. The V end lost 6 bases, the J end lost 0 bases, and 8 bases lay between the germline ends. The CDR3 coding sequence is TGTGCCAGCAGTCCTCGTATGAACACTGAAGCTTTCTTT. Translating it yields CASSPRMNTEAFF.

This clonotype appeared a few times. The chain uses TRBV20-1 and TRBJ2-7, with 11 positions matching TRBD1. The CDR3 has 15 amino acids. The germline V gene encodes CDR1 DFQATT and CDR2 SNEGSKA (reference sequence). Germline trimming cut 2 bases from V and 1 base from J; bases unmatched to any gene: 4. CDR3 in DNA: TGCAGTGCTAGATTTGGACAGGGGGCTTCCTACGAGCAGTACTTC. This encodes CSARFGQGASYEQYF.

The gene calls are TRBV7-2 and TRBJ2-7; 7 positions match TRBD1. CDR3 length: 13 residues. CDR1 and CDR2 (germline): SGHTA, FQGNSA. Losses at the gene ends were 3 bases for V and 4 bases for J; bases not matched to a gene: 3. The CDR3 coding sequence is TGTGCCAGCAGCTTGGGACAGCCTTACGAGCAGTACTTC. Protein product: CASSLGQPYEQYF.

This clonotype was detected a few times. The gene calls are TRBV18 and TRBJ2-7; TRBD1 matches at 9 bases. V shed 2 bases and J 3 bases; nucleotides not matched to a gene: 2. Germline values: CDR1 KGHSH, CDR2 LQKENI. This CDR3 region has 14 residues. In DNA form, the CDR3 reads TGTGCCAGCTCACCAGGGACAGGGAGCTACGAGCAGTACTTC. Amino acids: CASSPGTGSYEQYF.

This clonotype was counted only a few times. The gene calls are TRBV5-4 and TRBJ1-1, with D maybe TRBD1 (5 bases). This CDR3 contains 17 residues. Germline V gene data show CDR1 as SGHNT and CDR2 as YYREEE (reference sequence). V was pared by 0 bases and J by 6 bases, with 21 bases between. CDR3 in DNA: TGTGCCAGCAGCTTGGCCCTAACTTGGGGAAGAGGGGCTGAAGCTTTCTTT. It codes for CASSLALTWGRGAEAFF.

The J gene is TRBJ2-1, the V gene TRBV18, with D perhaps assigned TRBD1 or TRBD2 (5 bases each). V lost 0 bases and J 5 bases, leaving 14 bases between the germline ends. CDR3 length: 16 residues. Per the germline V gene, CDR1 is KGHSH and CDR2 is LQKENI. The CDR3 loop reads CASSPPVGVGHNEQFF. The CDR3 DNA follows: TGTGCCAGCTCACCACCGGTGGGAGTGGGACACAATGAGCAGTTCTTC.

This clonotype was detected once. The CDR3 sequence: CASSLVTEDTQYF. For the CDR3, the DNA is TGTGCCAGCAGCTTAGTAACGGAAGATACGCAGTATTTT. The rearrangement links TRBV7-2 to TRBJ2-3, with D unclear. Trimming took 1 base from V and 5 from J, leaving 7 bases between them. The germline CDR1 and CDR2 sequences are SGHTA and FQGNSA. CDR3 length: 13 amino acids.

The J gene is TRBJ2-3, the V gene TRBV3-1; 14 bases line up with TRBD2. V shed 5 bases, J shed 2 bases, and the junction held 3 bases outside the gene matches. CDR3 length equals 16 residues. The germline V gene encodes CDR1 LGHDT and CDR2 YNNKEL (reference sequence). In DNA, the CDR3 is TGTGCCAGCAGCTGGACTAGCGGGGGGATCACAGATACGCAGTATTTT. Translation gives CASSWTSGGITDTQYF.

The chain has TRBV30 and TRBJ1-4; a possible D gene is TRBD1 (5 bases). This CDR3 spans 18 amino acids. V lost 0 bases to trimming and J lost 10 bases, with 27 bases between them. CDR1 and CDR2 (germline): GTSNPN, SVGIG (reference sequence). The CDR3 sequence is CAWSVDPGSGFSRRKLFF. The CDR3 DNA reads as TGTGCCTGGAGTGTAGACCCCGGATCAGGGTTTTCACGTCGAAAACTGTTTTTT.

This clonotype was seen a handful of times. This sequence joins TRBV19 and TRBJ2-5; D assignment may be TRBD1 or TRBD2 (5 bases each). This CDR3 comprises 13 residues. Germline CDR1 LNHDA, CDR2 SQIVND (reference sequence). V lost 3 bases and J lost 4, with 9 bases in between. CDR3 in amino acids: CASSMGDRETQYF. CDR3 coding DNA: TGTGCCAGTAGTATGGGGGATAGAGAGACCCAGTACTTC.

This sequence joins TRBV20-1 and TRBJ2-7; weak D call: TRBD2 (5 bases). The V end lost 7 bases, the J end lost 4 bases, and 20 bases lay between the germline ends. Germline CDR1 DFQATT, CDR2 SNEGSKA (reference sequence). The CDR3 length is 14 residues. The CDR3 sequence is CSVPLRGSSYEQYF. The CDR3 DNA reads as TGCAGTGTCCCGTTACGTGGGAGTTCTTACGAGCAGTACTTC.

The chain employs TRBV2 and TRBJ1-1, with D unclear. Trimming pared 6 bases from V and 4 bases from J, leaving 12 bases between. The CDR3 sequence is 13 residues long. Germline V gene data show CDR1 as SNHLY and CDR2 as FYNNEI. The CDR3 region is CASSLSSATEAFF. DNA of the CDR3: TGTGCCAGCAGCCTTTCCTCTGCCACTGAAGCTTTCTTT.

The rearrangement uses TRBV7-9 and TRBJ2-7; D may be TRBD2 (5 bases). CDR3 size: 14 residues. V lost 3 bases, J lost 5 bases, and 14 bases lay in between. CDR1 SEHNR and CDR2 FQNEAQ come from the germline V gene (reference sequence). The chain's CDR3 is CASSLSGSYDEQYF. CDR3 DNA sequence: TGTGCCAGCAGCTTGAGCGGATCCTATGACGAGCAGTACTTC.

This clonotype has only a few counts. This chain links TRBV20-1 with TRBJ2-1; D is ambiguous. V lost 1 base and J 0 bases, leaving 13 bases between the germline ends. The germline V gene has CDR1 DFQATT and CDR2 SNEGSKA (reference sequence). The CDR3 extends over 16 amino acids. This CDR3 is CSARVRTSSSYNEQFF. In nucleotides, the CDR3 is TGCAGTGCTAGAGTCCGGACCTCGAGCTCCTACAATGAGCAGTTCTTC.

The CDR3 region is CSARRWGGPSYEQYF. In DNA, the CDR3 is TGCAGTGCTAGGAGGTGGGGCGGGCCCTCCTACGAGCAGTACTTC. The rearrangement uses TRBV20-1 and TRBJ2-7, with D possibly called TRBD1 or TRBD2 (5 bases each). Germline loops: CDR1 DFQATT, CDR2 SNEGSKA (reference sequence). V shed 3 bases and J shed 0 bases, with 15 bases lying between them. The CDR3 consists of 15 residues.

The chain links TRBV20-1 to TRBJ2-1, with 13 bases aligning to TRBD2. V dropped 6 bases and J dropped 7; count of bases not matched to a gene: 15. The V gene's germline CDR1 is DFQATT and CDR2 SNEGSKA (reference sequence). This CDR3 has 17 residues. CDR3 amino acids: CSALVLAGGVRANEQFF. The CDR3 DNA reads TGCAGTGCGCTAGTACTAGCGGGAGGGGTGAGAGCGAATGAGCAGTTCTTC.

This chain uses TRBV20-1 with TRBJ1-2; 9 bases fit TRBD1. The CDR3 runs 13 residues. The junction had 6 bases not matched to a gene; V was cut back by 2 bases and J by 8 bases. Germline CDR1 reads DFQATT; CDR2 reads SNEGSKA (reference sequence). The CDR3 here is CSARLGQGRGYTF. The DNA of the CDR3 is TGCAGTGCTAGACTGGGACAGGGACGCGGCTACACCTTC.

This chain connects TRBV10-1 to TRBJ2-1, with 13 bases lining up with TRBD2. The CDR3 totals 15 residues. Per germline, CDR1 WNHNN and CDR2 SYGVQD (reference sequence). The V gene end was trimmed by 11 bases and the J gene end by 7 bases; junction bases not matched to a gene: 11. As DNA, the CDR3 is TGCGCCTTTACCCGGGGACTAGCGGGATGGAATGAGCAGTTCTTC. Protein product: CAFTRGLAGWNEQFF.

The chain couples TRBV20-1 to TRBJ2-7; 12 bases map to TRBD2. CDR3 size: 15 residues. Germline V gene lookup returns CDR1 DFQATT and CDR2 SNEGSKA (reference sequence). The V gene end was trimmed by 3 bases and the J gene end by 2 bases; junction bases not matched to a gene: 5. CDR3 DNA sequence: TGCAGTGCTAGCGGGACTAGCGGGCTTACCTACGAGCAGTACTTC. It specifies CSASGTSGLTYEQYF.

The V and J genes are TRBV7-2 and TRBJ2-5, with TRBD2 matching 7 bases. This CDR3 is 13 amino acids long. The germline CDR1 and CDR2 sequences are SGHTA and FQGNSA. V shed 5 bases, J shed 4 bases, and the junction held 4 bases outside the gene matches. The CDR3 protein is CASSPGTTETQYF. CDR3 in DNA: TGTGCCAGCAGCCCCGGGACTACAGAGACCCAGTACTTC.

The V gene is TRBV5-5, the J gene TRBJ2-5; 8 nucleotides match TRBD1. From germline, CDR1 is SGHKS and CDR2 YYEKEE (reference sequence). V was clipped by 1 base and J by 4 bases; unmatched bases: 15. The CDR3 is 18 amino acids. The CDR3 sequence: CASSLTVRPRTGRETQYF. CDR3 coding DNA: TGTGCCAGCAGCTTGACAGTACGGCCGCGGACAGGGAGAGAGACCCAGTACTTC.

The rearrangement links TRBV2 to TRBJ2-7, with 10 bases lining up with TRBD1. This CDR3 region has 15 residues. After removal of 8 bases from V and 5 bases from J, the junction contained 12 bases not matched to a gene. From germline, CDR1 is SNHLY and CDR2 FYNNEI. The CDR3 nucleotides are TGTGCCAGCTCACGTGTGACAGGGGGCGAAGACGAGCAGTACTTC. Protein sequence: CASSRVTGGEDEQYF.

A few counts support this clonotype. The rearrangement links TRBV12-3 or TRBV12-4 to TRBJ1-2; D is possibly TRBD1 (5 bases). The length of the CDR3 is 14 residues. Trimming stripped 5 bases from V and 8 bases from J, with 18 bases between. The CDR3 DNA follows: TGTGCCAGCAGTAAAGCCGGGACGCTGGAGGGCTACACCTTC. Encoded protein: CASSKAGTLEGYTF.

V gene TRBV2 combines with J gene TRBJ2-4; TRBD1 aligns across 7 bases. Per germline, CDR1 SNHLY and CDR2 FYNNEI. The CDR3 runs to 12 residues. V trimming: 6 bases; J trimming: 7 bases; junction bases outside the gene matches: 3. As DNA, the CDR3 is TGTGCCAGCAGCCAGGGGGAGAACATTCAGTACTTC. Its protein is CASSQGENIQYF. Drawing the rest from reference TRBV2 and TRBJ2-4, the complete variable domain is EPEVTQTPSHQVTQMGQEVILRCVPISNHLYFYWYRQILGQKVEFLVSFYNNEISEKSEIFDDQFSVERPDGSNFTLKIRSTKLEDSAMYFCASSQGENIQYFGAGTRLSVL.

The V and J genes are TRBV12-3 or TRBV12-4 and TRBJ2-3, with D perhaps matching TRBD1 or TRBD2 (6 bases each). V lost 3 bases and J lost 1, with 14 bases in between. The CDR3 runs 16 residues. Here the CDR3 reads CASSLGGILGTDTQYF. The CDR3 bases are TGTGCCAGCAGTTTGGGGGGCATCCTCGGCACAGATACGCAGTATTTT.

This clonotype is classed as large. This chain joins TRBV7-9 and TRBJ1-3; tentative D call: TRBD1 (5 bases). The V gene's germline CDR1 is SEHNR and CDR2 FQNEAQ (reference sequence). Deletions cut 5 bases from V and 0 bases from J, with 20 bases between. CDR3 size: 18 residues. Written as DNA, the CDR3 is TGTGCCAGCAGCCCTCGGGGGGTCCGTGGGGGCTCTGGAAACACCATATATTTT. This encodes CASSPRGVRGGSGNTIYF.

The V gene is TRBV5-4, the J gene TRBJ2-3; 11 bases match TRBD2. CDR1 is SGHNT, CDR2 YYREEE, per germline (reference sequence). This CDR3 region has 15 residues. J lost 6 bases, V lost 4 bases, and 7 bases had no gene match. CDR3 sequence reads: CASSRIAGGVDTQYF. As DNA, the CDR3 is TGTGCCAGCAGCCGTATAGCGGGAGGGGTTGATACGCAGTATTTT.